These T cell receptor beta chains were read from a single sample in a study of chemoradiotherapy in HPV16-positive cancers. The assay was immunoSEQ multiplex PCR, and TCRdb's table has in-frame clones only and misses some. The sample consists of some 25,000 clones, roughly 94% of them appearing once. This specimen was collected from a patient who underwent chemoradiotherapy. The receptors were gathered from a human donor with HPV-associated anogenital cancer. The CDR3 runs from the conserved cysteine through the conserved F or W. The D gene is left open where the match is weak. Size is omitted from some rows. Given values are once, few, many or a class for expanded clones.

j_call clone_size v_call d_call cdr3_nt cdr3_aa
TRBJ1-1 . TRBV14 . TGTGCCAGCAGCCAAGGGAGCAGATTGAACACTGAAGCTTTCTTT CASSQGSRLNTEAFF
TRBJ2-7 . TRBV13 TRBD2 TGTGCCAGCAGCCCCCGCCTAGCGGGGAGGGACCACGAGCAGTACTTC CASSPRLAGRDHEQYF
TRBJ1-5 . TRBV28 . TGTGCCAGCAGTCCGGATAGCAATCAGCCCCAGCATTTT CASSPDSNQPQHF
TRBJ2-2 . TRBV7-2 TRBD2 TGTGCCAGCAGCGCACTAGCGCGGGACACCGGGGAGCTGTTTTTT CASSALARDTGELFF
TRBJ2-2 . TRBV5-1 . TGCGCCAGCAGCTTCTTAAGCCACGGGCCACGGATGGGGTACACCGGGGAGCTGTTTTTT CASSFLSHGPRMGYTGELFF
TRBJ1-4 . TRBV7-3 . TGTGCCAGCAGACGAACGGGGACGGGTAATGAAAAACTGTTTTTT CASRRTGTGNEKLFF
TRBJ1-1 once TRBV10-2 . TGCGCCAGCAGTGAGGCCGGTGAAGCTTTCTTT CASSEAGEAFF
TRBJ1-1 . TRBV7-2 . TGTGCCAGCAGCCCCAGCTGGCAGGAGCGGTTAAGGAGGACTGAAGCTTTCTTT CASSPSWQERLRRTEAFF
TRBJ2-2 once TRBV7-3 . TGTGCCAGCAGCTCGACAGCCACGAACACCGGGGAGCTGTTTTTT CASSSTATNTGELFF
TRBJ2-7 . TRBV27 TRBD2 TGTGCCAGCTCGGGGATAGCGGGAGGGGAAAACGAGCAGTACTTC CASSGIAGGENEQYF
TRBJ2-7 . TRBV7-2 . TGTGCCAGCAGCTTAGCACAGGTCTCCGAGCAGTACTTC CASSLAQVSEQYF
TRBJ1-4 . TRBV6-6 . TGTGCCAGCAGATATGGGGTGGGATTTAATGAAAAACTGTTTTTT CASRYGVGFNEKLFF
TRBJ2-5 . TRBV7-6 . TGTGCCAGCAGCTTAGGCACAGGGAAGGAGACCCAGTACTTC CASSLGTGKETQYF
TRBJ2-7 . TRBV18 TRBD1 TGTGCCAGCTCACCAACGTTACGGGACAGGTCGACCTACGAGCAGTACTTC CASSPTLRDRSTYEQYF
TRBJ2-7 once TRBV11-2 TRBD1 TGTGCCAGCAGCTTAGGTGGGACAGGGGGCCCCGAGCAGTACTTC CASSLGGTGGPEQYF
TRBJ2-7 . TRBV11-3 TRBD1 TGTGCCAGCAGCGACAGGGGGGGATACGAGCAGTACTTC CASSDRGGYEQYF
TRBJ1-1 once TRBV15 . TGTGCCACCAGCGTATCACCCGGGTCGGGGTACACTGAAGCTTTCTTT CATSVSPGSGYTEAFF